This T cell receptor beta chain derives from a study of blood T cell repertoires in COVID-19. About the research overall: Researchers got acute and convalescent COVID-19 samples from the United States, Italy and Spain.

Trimming at V came to 4 bases and at J to 2 bases, leaving 7 bases not matched to a gene. The CDR3 runs 15 residues. Germline lookup yields CDR1 SGHNT and CDR2 YYREEE (reference sequence). TCRdb's table, derived via immunoSEQ multiplex PCR, lists solely in-frame clones and lacks some. The data contain some 390,000 clones, 85% to 90% of them singletons. The sequence came from a man aged 30 to 39 who had recovered from COVID-19. The chain couples TRBV5-4 to TRBJ2-7; the match to TRBD2 covers 9 bases. The sample was PBMCs or T cells enriched from blood (not recorded which). DNA of the CDR3: TGTGCCAGCAGCCCCGGGACTAGCTTACCCTACGAGCAGTACTTC. Protein product: CASSPGTSLPYEQYF.